This is a list of T cell receptor beta chains from one sample in a study of T cells in Graves' hyperthyroidism and ophthalmopathy. TCRdb recomputed calls from the multiplex PCR reads with MiXCR, one row per CDR3 protein. The sample comprises around 240,000 distinct CDR3 sequences, approximately 14% of which are singletons, and 10% to 15% rests with the top ten. Sequencing input: blood. The source of these receptors is a woman in her forties with Graves' hyperthyroidism that later progressed to Graves' ophthalmopathy. CDR3s include the opening cysteine and the closing phenylalanine or tryptophan. The order of the fields is clone size, D gene, J gene, V gene, CDR3 DNA, CDR3 protein. D genes are given only for firm matches. Some rows have no size entry. The others give once, few or many, or a class for an expanded clone.

many,.,TRBJ2-5,TRBV28,TGTGCCAGCCCCCAACGGGGGACCCAGTACTTC,CASPQRGTQYF
many,.,TRBJ2-7,TRBV29-1,TGCAGCGCCCTTTCCCCCAGCGAGCAGTACTTC,CSALSPSEQYF
many,.,TRBJ2-7,TRBV24-1,TGTGCCACCAGTGAATCGGACACCCTCGCCGAGCAGTACTTC,CATSESDTLAEQYF
many,.,TRBJ1-4,TRBV20-1,TGCAGTGCTAGCAGGGTAGTAGATGAAAAACTGTTTTTT,CSASRVVDEKLFF
many,TRBD2,TRBJ2-1,TRBV7-3,TGTGCCAGCAGCTTATCCGCCGGGCAGGGGCATAGCGGGGTAAGGGGGTATGAGCAGTTCTTC,CASSLSAGQGHSGVRGYEQFF
many,.,TRBJ2-3,TRBV10-3,TGTGCCATCAGTGAGTCGGTGGCCCCCCCCACAGATACGCAGTATTTT,CAISESVAPPTDTQYF
many,.,TRBJ1-5,TRBV27,TGTGCCAGCAGTTTATATGGGGGAAATCAGCCCCAGCATTTT,CASSLYGGNQPQHF
many,.,TRBJ1-2,TRBV28,TGTGCCAGCAGCCCCCCGGGGGTAGGCTACACCTTC,CASSPPGVGYTF
few,TRBD1,TRBJ1-2,TRBV12-3/TRBV12-4,TGTGCCAGCAGTTTATCACAGGGGGCACGAGGCTACACCTTC,CASSLSQGARGYTF
many,.,TRBJ2-2,TRBV27,TGTGCCAGCAGTGCAGAGAACACCGGGGAGCTGTTTTTT,CASSAENTGELFF
few,.,TRBJ2-7,TRBV6-5,TGTGCCAGCAGTTCCGTATCGGGTGGGCAGTACTTC,CASSSVSGGQYF
many,.,TRBJ1-1,TRBV28,TGTGCCAGCAGTTTAAGCCCGACCACTGAAGCTTTCTTT,CASSLSPTTEAFF
many,.,TRBJ1-1,TRBV28,TGTGCCAGCAGTTTTTTGAGGCCACCTTTGAACACTGAAGCTTTCTTT,CASSFLRPPLNTEAFF
.,TRBD1,TRBJ2-6,TRBV6-1,TGTGCCAGCACCCCCGGGACAGGGGTCACCTCTGGGGCCAACGTCCTGACTTTC,CASTPGTGVTSGANVLTF
.,TRBD2,TRBJ2-1,TRBV19,TGTGCCAGTAGTACGCGGACTAGCGGGAATTTTTTGAAGTTCTTC,CASSTRTSGNFLKFF
many,.,TRBJ1-2,TRBV7-8,TGTGCCAGCAGCCCACGGGACATCTTATACACCTTC,CASSPRDILYTF
few,.,TRBJ2-1,TRBV20-1,TGCAGTGCTAAGAAGACCTACAATGAGCAGTTCTTC,CSAKKTYNEQFF
many,.,TRBJ2-7,TRBV11-2,TGTGCCAGCAGCCAGACTAGTACCTACGAGCAGTACTTC,CASSQTSTYEQYF
many,.,TRBJ1-5,TRBV12-3/TRBV12-4,TGTGCCAGCAGTTTAAACAGGGCGGGTCAGCCCCAGCATTTT,CASSLNRAGQPQHF
many,.,TRBJ2-7,TRBV6-5,TGTGCCAGCAGTTACGCGGAAGGGTTGTCCTACGAGCAGTACTTC,CASSYAEGLSYEQYF